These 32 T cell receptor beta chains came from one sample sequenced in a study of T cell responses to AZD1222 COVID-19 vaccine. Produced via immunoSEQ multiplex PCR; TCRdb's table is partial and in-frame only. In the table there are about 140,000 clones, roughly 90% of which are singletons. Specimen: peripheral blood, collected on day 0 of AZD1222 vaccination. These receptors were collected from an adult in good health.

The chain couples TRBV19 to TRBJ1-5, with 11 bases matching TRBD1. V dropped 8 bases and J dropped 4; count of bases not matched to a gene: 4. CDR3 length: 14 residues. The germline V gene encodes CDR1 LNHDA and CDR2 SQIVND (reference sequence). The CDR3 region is CASSGQGGNQPQHF. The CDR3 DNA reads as TGTGCCAGTTCGGGACAGGGGGGAAATCAGCCCCAGCATTTT.

The DNA for the CDR3 is TGTGCCAGCAGCAAAGCGCGTCCGGGTTCGCCTTTGTCGGACACCTTC. Its translation: CASSKARPGSPLSDTF. The rearrangement uses TRBV21-1 and TRBJ1-2. TRBV21-1 is recorded as a pseudogene. This CDR3 contains 16 residues.

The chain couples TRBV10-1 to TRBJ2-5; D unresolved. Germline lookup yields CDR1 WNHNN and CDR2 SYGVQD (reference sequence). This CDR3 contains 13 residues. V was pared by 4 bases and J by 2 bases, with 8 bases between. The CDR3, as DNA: TGCGCCAGCAGTGGTGGCTATCAAGAGACCCAGTACTTC. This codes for CASSGGYQETQYF.

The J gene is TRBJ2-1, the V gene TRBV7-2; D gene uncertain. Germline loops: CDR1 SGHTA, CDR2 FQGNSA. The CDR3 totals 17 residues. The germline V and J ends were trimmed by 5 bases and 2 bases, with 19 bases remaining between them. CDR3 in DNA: TGTGCCAGCAGCCTACGTGGTCGGGCAAGCCCCTACAATGAGCAGTTCTTC. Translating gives CASSLRGRASPYNEQFF.

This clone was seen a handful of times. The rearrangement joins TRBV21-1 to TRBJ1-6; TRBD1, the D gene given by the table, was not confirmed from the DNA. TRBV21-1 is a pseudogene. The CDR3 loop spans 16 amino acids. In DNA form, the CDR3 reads TGTGCCAGCAGCCCGAGGGACAGCCTGATTAATTCACCCCTCCACTTT. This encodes CASSPRDSLINSPLHF.

The CDR3: CASSFRGVSPLHF. Written as DNA, the CDR3 is TGTGCCAGCAGCTTTCGTGGGGTTTCACCCCTCCACTTT. The chain carries TRBV3-1 (or the pseudogene TRBV3-2) and TRBJ1-6; D is uncertain. There are 13 residues in the CDR3. The ends were cut back, 5 bases at V and 9 bases at J, with 11 bases in the middle. Germline V CDR1 and CDR2: LGHDT, YNNKEL (reference sequence).

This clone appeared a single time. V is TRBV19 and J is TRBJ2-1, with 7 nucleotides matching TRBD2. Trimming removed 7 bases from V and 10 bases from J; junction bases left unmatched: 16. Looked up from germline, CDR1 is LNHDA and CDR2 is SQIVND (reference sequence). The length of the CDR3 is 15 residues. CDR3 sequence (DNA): TGTGCCAGTATGGGCGGGAGCGGGATACGGAAAGAGCAGTTCTTC. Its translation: CASMGGSGIRKEQFF. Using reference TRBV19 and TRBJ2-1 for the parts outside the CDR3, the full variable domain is DGGITQSPKYLFRKEGQNVTLSCEQNLNHDAMYWYRQDPGQGLRLIYYSQIVNDFQKGDIAEGYSVSREKKESFPLTVTSAQKNPTAFYLCASMGGSGIRKEQFFGPGTRLTVL.

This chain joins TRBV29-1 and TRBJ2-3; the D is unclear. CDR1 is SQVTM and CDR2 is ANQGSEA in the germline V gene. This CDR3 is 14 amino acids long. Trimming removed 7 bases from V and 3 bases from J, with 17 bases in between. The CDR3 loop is CSASPRLLTDTQYF. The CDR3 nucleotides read TGCAGCGCCAGCCCCAGACTCTTAACAGATACGCAGTATTTT.

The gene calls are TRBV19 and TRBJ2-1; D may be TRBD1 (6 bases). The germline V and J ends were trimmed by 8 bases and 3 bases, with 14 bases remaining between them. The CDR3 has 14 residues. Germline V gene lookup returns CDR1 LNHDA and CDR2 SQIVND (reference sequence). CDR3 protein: CASGPGTIYNEQFF. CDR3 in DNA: TGTGCCAGTGGTCCTGGGACAATCTACAATGAGCAGTTCTTC. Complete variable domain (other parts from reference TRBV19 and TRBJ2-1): DGGITQSPKYLFRKEGQNVTLSCEQNLNHDAMYWYRQDPGQGLRLIYYSQIVNDFQKGDIAEGYSVSREKKESFPLTVTSAQKNPTAFYLCASGPGTIYNEQFFGPGTRLTVL.

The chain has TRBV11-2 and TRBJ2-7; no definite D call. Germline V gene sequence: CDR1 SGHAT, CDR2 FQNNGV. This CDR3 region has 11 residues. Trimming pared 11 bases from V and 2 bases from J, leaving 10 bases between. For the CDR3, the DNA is TGTGCCCCGCTTGATACCTACGAGCAGTACTTC. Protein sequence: CAPLDTYEQYF.

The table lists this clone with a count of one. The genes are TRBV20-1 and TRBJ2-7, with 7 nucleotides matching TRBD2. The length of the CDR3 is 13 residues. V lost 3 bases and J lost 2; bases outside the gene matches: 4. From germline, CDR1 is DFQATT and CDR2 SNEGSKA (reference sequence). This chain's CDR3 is CSASELAPYEQYF. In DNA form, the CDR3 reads TGCAGTGCTAGTGAACTAGCGCCCTACGAGCAGTACTTC.

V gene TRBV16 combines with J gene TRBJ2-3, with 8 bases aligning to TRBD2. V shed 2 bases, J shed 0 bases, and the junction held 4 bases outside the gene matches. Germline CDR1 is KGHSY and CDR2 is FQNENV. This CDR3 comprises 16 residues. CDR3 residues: CASSQPLAASTDTQYF. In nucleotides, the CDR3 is TGTGCCAGCAGCCAACCACTAGCGGCTAGCACAGATACGCAGTATTTT.

CDR3 region: CAWSVEGGASPLHF. As DNA, the CDR3 is TGTGCCTGGAGTGTCGAGGGGGGGGCCTCACCCCTCCACTTT. The genes are TRBV30 and TRBJ1-6; perhaps TRBD1 as D (6 bases). The germline gives CDR1 GTSNPN, CDR2 SVGIG (reference sequence). V shed 0 bases and J shed 10 bases, with 13 bases lying between them. CDR3 length: 14 residues.

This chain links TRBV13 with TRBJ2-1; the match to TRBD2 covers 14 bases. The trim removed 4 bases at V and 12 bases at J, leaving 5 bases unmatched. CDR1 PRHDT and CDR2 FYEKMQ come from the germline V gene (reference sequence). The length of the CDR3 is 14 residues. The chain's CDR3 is CASSSRLAGGRQFF. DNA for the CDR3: TGTGCCAGCAGCTCCAGACTAGCGGGAGGGCGGCAGTTCTTC. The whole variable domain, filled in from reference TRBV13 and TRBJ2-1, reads AAGVIQSPRHLIKEKRETATLKCYPIPRHDTVYWYQQGPGQDPQFLISFYEKMQSDKGSIPDRFSAQQFSDYHSELNMSSLELGDSALYFCASSSRLAGGRQFFGPGTRLTVL.

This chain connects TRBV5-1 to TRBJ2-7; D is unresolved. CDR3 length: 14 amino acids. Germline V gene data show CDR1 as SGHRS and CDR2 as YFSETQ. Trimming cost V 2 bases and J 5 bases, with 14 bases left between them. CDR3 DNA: TGCGCCAGCAGCTTTCGGGCCCCGCTCGACGAGCAGTACTTC. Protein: CASSFRAPLDEQYF.

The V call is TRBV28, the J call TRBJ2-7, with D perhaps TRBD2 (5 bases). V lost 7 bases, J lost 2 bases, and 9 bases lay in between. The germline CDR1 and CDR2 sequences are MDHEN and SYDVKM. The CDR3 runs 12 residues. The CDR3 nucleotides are TGTGCCAGCACCCTCGGGACCTACGAGCAGTACTTC. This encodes CASTLGTYEQYF.

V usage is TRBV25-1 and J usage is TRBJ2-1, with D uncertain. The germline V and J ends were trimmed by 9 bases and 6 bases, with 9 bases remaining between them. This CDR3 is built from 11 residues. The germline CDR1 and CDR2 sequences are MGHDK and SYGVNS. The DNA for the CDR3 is TGTGCCAGTCAAAGGAGCAATGAGCAGTTCTTC. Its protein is CASQRSNEQFF. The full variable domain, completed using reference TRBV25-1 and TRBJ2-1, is EADIYQTPRYLVIGTGKKITLECSQTMGHDKMYWYQQDPGMELHLIHYSYGVNSTEKGDLSSESTVSRIRTEHFPLTLESARPSHTSQYLCASQRSNEQFFGPGTRLTVL.

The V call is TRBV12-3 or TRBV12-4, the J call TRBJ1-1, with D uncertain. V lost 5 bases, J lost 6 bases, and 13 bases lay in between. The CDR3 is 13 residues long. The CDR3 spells CASSLGEGSEAFF. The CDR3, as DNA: TGTGCCAGCAGTCTCGGGGAAGGGTCTGAAGCTTTCTTT.

Here the CDR3 reads CASSSDRRATNEKLFF. CDR3 sequence (DNA): TGCGCCAGCAGCTCTGACAGACGCGCAACTAATGAAAAACTGTTTTTT. This chain uses TRBV5-1 with TRBJ1-4, with D tentatively TRBD1 (5 bases). Trimming pared 3 bases from V and 0 bases from J, leaving 12 bases between. The CDR3 has 16 amino acids. Germline V lookup: CDR1 SGHRS, CDR2 YFSETQ.

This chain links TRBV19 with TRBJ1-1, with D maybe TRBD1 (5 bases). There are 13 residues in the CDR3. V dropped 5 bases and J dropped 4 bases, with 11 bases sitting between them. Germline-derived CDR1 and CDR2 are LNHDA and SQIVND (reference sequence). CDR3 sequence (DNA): TGTGCCAGTAGTGACGTGGGGGGCACTGAAGCTTTCTTT. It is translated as CASSDVGGTEAFF.

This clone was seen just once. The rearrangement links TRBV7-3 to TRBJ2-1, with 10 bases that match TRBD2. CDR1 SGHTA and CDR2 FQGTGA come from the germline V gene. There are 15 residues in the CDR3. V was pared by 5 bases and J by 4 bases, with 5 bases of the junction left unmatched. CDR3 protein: CASSPGTSAYNEQFF. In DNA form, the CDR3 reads TGTGCCAGCAGCCCGGGGACTAGCGCTTACAATGAGCAGTTCTTC.

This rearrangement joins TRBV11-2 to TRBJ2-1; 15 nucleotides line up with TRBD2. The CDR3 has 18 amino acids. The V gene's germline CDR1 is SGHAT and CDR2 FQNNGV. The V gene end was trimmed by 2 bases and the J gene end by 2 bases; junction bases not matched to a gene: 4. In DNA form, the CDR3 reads TGTGCCAGCAGCTTAACCGGGACTAGCGGGAGGCCCTACAATGAGCAGTTCTTC. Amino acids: CASSLTGTSGRPYNEQFF.

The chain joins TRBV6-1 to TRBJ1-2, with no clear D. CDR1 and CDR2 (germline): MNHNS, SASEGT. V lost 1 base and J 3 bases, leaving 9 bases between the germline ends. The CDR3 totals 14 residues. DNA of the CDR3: TGTGCCAGCAGTGAAGGCTGGGTGCACTATGGCTACACCTTC. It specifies CASSEGWVHYGYTF.

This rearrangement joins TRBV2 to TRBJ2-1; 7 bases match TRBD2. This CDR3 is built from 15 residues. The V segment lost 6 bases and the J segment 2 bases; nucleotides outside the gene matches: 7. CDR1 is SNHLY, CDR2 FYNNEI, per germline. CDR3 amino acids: CASSSGGAPYNEQFF. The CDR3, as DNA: TGTGCCAGCAGCTCGGGGGGAGCCCCCTACAATGAGCAGTTCTTC.

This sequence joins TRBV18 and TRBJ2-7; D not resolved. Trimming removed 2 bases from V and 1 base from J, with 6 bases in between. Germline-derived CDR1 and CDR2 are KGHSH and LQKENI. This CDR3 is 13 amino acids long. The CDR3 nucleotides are TGTGCCAGCTCACCAAGCGAGTCCTACGAGCAGTACTTC. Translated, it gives CASSPSESYEQYF.

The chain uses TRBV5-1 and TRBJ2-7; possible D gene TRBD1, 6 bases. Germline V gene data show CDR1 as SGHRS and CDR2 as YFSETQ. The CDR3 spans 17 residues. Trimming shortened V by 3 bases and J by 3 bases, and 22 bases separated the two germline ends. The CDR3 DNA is TGCGCCAGCAGCTCCCACCGGGACAATTTTCATCGCTACGAGCAGTACTTC. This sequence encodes CASSSHRDNFHRYEQYF.

CDR3 residues: CATSDRTTGNTIYF. CDR3 coding DNA: TGTGCCACCAGTGATCGGACAACTGGAAACACCATATATTTT. The V call is TRBV24-1, the J call TRBJ1-3; D is possibly TRBD1 (5 bases). V shed 3 bases and J shed 2 bases, with 7 bases lying between them. Germline values: CDR1 KGHDR, CDR2 SFDVKD. The CDR3 runs to 14 residues.

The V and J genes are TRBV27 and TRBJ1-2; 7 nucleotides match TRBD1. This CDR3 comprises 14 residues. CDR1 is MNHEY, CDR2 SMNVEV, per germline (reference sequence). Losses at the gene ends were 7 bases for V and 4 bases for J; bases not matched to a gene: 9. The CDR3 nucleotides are TGTGCCAGCAACTCAGGGGGGTCTGGCTATGGCTACACCTTC. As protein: CASNSGGSGYGYTF.

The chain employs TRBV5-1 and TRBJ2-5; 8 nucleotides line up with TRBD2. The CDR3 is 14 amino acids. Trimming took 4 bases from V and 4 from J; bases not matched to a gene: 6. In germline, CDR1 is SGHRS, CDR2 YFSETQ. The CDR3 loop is CASSGLTSGETQYF. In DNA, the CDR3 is TGCGCCAGCAGCGGCCTCACTAGCGGAGAGACCCAGTACTTC. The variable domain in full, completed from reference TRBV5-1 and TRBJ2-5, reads KAGVTQTPRYLIKTRGQQVTLSCSPISGHRSVSWYQQTPGQGLQFLFEYFSETQRNKGNFPGRFSGRQFSNSRSEMNVSTLELGDSALYLCASSGLTSGETQYFGPGTRLLVL.

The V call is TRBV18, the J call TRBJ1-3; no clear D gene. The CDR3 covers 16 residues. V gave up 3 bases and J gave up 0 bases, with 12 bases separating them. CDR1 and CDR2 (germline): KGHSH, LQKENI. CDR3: CASSPPWALSGNTIYF. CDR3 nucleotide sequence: TGTGCCAGCTCACCGCCTTGGGCTCTCTCTGGAAACACCATATATTTT.

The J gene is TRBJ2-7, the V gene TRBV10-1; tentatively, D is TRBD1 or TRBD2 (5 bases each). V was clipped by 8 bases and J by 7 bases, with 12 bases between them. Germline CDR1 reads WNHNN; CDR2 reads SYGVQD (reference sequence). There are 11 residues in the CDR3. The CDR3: CASAQGGEQYF. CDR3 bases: TGCGCCAGCGCCCAGGGCGGGGAGCAGTACTTC.

CDR3 loop: CASGLSSYNSPLHF. The CDR3 DNA is TGTGCTAGTGGTCTGAGCTCCTATAATTCACCCCTCCACTTT. The J gene is TRBJ1-6, the V gene TRBV12-5; D gene ambiguous. This CDR3 is built from 14 residues. CDR1 is LGHNT and CDR2 is FRNRAP in the germline V gene. V was pared by 5 bases and J by 0 bases, with 5 bases between.